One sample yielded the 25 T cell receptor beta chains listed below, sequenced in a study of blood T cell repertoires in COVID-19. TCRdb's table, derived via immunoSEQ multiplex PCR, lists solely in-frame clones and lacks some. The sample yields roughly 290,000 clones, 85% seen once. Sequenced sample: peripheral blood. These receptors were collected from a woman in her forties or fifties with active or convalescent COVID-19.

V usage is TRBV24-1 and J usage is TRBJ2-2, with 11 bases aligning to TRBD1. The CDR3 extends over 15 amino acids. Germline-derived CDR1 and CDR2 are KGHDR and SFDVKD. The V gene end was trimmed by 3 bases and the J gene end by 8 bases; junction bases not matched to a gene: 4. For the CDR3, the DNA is TGTGCCACCAGTGATGGGACAGGGGGGAATGGGGAGCTGTTTTTT. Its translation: CATSDGTGGNGELFF.

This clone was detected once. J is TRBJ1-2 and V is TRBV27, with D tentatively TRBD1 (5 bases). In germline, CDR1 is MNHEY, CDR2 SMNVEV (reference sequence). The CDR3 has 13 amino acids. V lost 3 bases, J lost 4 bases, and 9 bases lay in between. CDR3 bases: TGTGCCAGCAGTTTTGCCCAGGGCTATGGCTACACCTTC. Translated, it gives CASSFAQGYGYTF.

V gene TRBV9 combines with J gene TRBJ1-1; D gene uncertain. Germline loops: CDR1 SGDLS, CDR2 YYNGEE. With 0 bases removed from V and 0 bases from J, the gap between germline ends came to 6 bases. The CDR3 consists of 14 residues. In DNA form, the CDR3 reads TGTGCCAGCAGCGTAGTGACAATGAACACTGAAGCTTTCTTT. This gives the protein CASSVVTMNTEAFF.

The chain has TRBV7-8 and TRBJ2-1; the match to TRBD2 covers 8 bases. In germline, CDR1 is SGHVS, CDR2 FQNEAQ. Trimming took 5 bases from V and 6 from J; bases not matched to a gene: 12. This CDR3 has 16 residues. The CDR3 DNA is TGTGCCAGCAGCCTCAGCGGGGGCCTGGCGCCCAATGAGCAGTTCTTC. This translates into CASSLSGGLAPNEQFF.

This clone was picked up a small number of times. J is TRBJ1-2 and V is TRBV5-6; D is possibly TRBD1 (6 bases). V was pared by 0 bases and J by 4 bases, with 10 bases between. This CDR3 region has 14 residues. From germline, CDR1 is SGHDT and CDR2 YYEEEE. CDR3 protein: CASSLDRASYGYTF. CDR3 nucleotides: TGTGCCAGCAGCTTGGACAGGGCATCCTATGGCTACACCTTC.

CDR3 in DNA: TGCGCCAGCAGCTTGATGCCACCCGGGACAGGGGGTCACGAGCAGTACTTC. Translated: CASSLMPPGTGGHEQYF. The V and J genes are TRBV5-1 and TRBJ2-7; 11 nucleotides line up with TRBD1. Germline CDR1 reads SGHRS; CDR2 reads YFSETQ. CDR3 size: 17 residues. Unmatched junction bases numbered 11, after V lost 1 base and J lost 5 bases.

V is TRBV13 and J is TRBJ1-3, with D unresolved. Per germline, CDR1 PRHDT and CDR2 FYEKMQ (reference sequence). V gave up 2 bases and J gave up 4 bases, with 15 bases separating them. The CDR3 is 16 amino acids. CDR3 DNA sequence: TGTGCCAGCAGCTTAATTCGTGAGGGTAGGGGAAACACCATATATTTT. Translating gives CASSLIREGRGNTIYF.

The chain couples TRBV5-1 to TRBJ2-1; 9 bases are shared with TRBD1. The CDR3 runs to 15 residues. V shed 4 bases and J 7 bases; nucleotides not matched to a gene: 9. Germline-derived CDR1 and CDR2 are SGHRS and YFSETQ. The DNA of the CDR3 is TGCGCCAGCAGCCTAACAGGGGGCGCCCGAAATGAGCAGTTCTTC. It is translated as CASSLTGGARNEQFF.

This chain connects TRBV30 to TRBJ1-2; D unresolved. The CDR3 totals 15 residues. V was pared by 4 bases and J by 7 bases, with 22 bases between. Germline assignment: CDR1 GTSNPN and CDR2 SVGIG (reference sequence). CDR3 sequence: CAWTPTPTLFLGYTF. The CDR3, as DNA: TGTGCCTGGACCCCAACCCCAACATTGTTCCTTGGCTACACCTTC.

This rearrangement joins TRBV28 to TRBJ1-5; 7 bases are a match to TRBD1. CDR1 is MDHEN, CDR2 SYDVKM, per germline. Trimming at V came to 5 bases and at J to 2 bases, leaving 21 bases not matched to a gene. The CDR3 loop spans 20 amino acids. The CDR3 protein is CASSTSDLRGLGTGNQPQHF. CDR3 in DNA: TGTGCCAGCAGTACCAGCGACCTTAGGGGGCTCGGTACCGGCAATCAGCCCCAGCATTTT.

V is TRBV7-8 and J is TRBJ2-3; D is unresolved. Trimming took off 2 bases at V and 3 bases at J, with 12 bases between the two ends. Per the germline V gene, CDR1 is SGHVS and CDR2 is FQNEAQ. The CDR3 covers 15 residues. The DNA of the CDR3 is TGTGCCAGCAGCTTACGAGGTTTAGAAACAGATACGCAGTATTTT. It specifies CASSLRGLETDTQYF.

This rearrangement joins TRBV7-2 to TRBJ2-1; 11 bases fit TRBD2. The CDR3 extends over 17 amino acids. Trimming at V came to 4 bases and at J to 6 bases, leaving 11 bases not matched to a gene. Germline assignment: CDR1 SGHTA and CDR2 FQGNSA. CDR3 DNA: TGTGCCAGCAGCTCTCGGAGAACTAGCGGGAGAGGCAATGAGCAGTTCTTC. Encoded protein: CASSSRRTSGRGNEQFF. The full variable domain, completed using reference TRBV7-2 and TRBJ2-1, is GAGVSQSPSNKVTEKGKDVELRCDPISGHTALYWYRQSLGQGLEFLIYFQGNSAPDKSGLPSDRFSAERTGGSVSTLTIQRTQQEDSAVYLCASSSRRTSGRGNEQFFGPGTRLTVL.

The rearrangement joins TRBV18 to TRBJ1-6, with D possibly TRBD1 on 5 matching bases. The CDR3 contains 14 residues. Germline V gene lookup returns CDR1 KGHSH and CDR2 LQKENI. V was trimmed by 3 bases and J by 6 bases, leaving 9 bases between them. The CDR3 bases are TGTGCCAGCTCACCGACAGTAACTAATTCACCCCTCCACTTT. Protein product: CASSPTVTNSPLHF.

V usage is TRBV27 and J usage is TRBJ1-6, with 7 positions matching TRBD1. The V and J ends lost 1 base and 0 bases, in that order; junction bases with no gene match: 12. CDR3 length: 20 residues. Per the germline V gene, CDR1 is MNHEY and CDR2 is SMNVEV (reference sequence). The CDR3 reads CASSLYARTGIRSYNSPLHF. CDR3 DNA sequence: TGTGCCAGCAGTTTATACGCCCGGACAGGAATCCGCTCCTATAATTCACCCCTCCACTTT.

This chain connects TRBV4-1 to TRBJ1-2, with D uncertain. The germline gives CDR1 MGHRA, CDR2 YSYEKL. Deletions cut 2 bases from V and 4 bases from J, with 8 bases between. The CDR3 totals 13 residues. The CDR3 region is CASSQPGGYGYTF. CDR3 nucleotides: TGCGCCAGCAGCCAACCGGGAGGCTATGGCTACACCTTC.

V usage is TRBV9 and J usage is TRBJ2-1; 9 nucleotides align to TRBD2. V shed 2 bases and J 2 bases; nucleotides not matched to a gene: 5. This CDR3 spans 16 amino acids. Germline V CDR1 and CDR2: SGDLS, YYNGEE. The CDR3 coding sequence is TGTGCCAGCAGCGTGGGACTAGCCGGTCCCTACAATGAGCAGTTCTTC. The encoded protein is CASSVGLAGPYNEQFF.

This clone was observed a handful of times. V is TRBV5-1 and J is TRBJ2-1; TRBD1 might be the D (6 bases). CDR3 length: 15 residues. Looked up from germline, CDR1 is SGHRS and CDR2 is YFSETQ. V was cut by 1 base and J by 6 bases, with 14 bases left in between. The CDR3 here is CASSLTGTILNEQFF. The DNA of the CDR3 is TGCGCCAGCAGCTTGACAGGGACAATTCTCAATGAGCAGTTCTTC. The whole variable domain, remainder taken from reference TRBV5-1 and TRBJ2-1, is KAGVTQTPRYLIKTRGQQVTLSCSPISGHRSVSWYQQTPGQGLQFLFEYFSETQRNKGNFPGRFSGRQFSNSRSEMNVSTLELGDSALYLCASSLTGTILNEQFFGPGTRLTVL.

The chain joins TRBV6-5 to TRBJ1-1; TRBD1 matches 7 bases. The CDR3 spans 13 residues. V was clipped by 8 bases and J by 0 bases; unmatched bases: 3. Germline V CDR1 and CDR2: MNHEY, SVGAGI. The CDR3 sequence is CASPGQMNTEAFF. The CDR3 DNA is TGTGCCAGCCCGGGACAGATGAACACTGAAGCTTTCTTT.

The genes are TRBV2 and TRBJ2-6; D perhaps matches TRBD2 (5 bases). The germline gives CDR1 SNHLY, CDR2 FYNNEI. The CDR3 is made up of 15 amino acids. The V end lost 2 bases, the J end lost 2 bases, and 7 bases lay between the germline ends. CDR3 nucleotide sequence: TGTGCCAGCAGTGAACTCGGGGCTGGGGCCAACGTCCTGACTTTC. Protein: CASSELGAGANVLTF.

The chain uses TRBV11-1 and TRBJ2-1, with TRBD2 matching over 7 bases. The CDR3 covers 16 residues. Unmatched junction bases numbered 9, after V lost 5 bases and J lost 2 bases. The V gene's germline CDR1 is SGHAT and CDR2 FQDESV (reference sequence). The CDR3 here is CASSLQAGTTYNEQFF. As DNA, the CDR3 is TGTGCCAGCAGCCTCCAAGCCGGGACTACCTACAATGAGCAGTTCTTC.

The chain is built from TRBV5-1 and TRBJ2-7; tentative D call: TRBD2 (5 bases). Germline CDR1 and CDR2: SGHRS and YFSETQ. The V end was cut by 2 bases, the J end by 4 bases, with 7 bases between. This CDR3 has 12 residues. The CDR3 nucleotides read TGCGCCAGCAGCTTTGGAGGTTACGAGCAGTACTTC. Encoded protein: CASSFGGYEQYF.

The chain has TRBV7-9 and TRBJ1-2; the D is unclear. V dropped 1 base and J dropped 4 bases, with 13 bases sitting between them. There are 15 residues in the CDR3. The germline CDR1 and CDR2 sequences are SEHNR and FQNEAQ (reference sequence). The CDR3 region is CASSLEGMRGYGYTF. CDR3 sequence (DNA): TGTGCCAGCAGCTTAGAAGGTATGCGCGGCTATGGCTACACCTTC.

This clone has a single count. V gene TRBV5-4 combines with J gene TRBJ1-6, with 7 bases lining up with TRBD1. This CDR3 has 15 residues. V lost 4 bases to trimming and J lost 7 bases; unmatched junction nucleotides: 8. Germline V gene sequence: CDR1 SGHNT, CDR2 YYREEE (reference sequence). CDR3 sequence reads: CASSRAEQGNSPLHF. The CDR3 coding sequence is TGTGCCAGCAGCCGCGCGGAACAGGGGAATTCACCCCTCCACTTT.

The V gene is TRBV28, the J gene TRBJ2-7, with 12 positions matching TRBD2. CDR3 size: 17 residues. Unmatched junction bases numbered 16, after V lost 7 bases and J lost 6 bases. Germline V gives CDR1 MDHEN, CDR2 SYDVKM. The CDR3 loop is CASIPGTTRLAGVEQYF. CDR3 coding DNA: TGTGCCAGCATCCCTGGGACTACGAGACTAGCGGGAGTCGAGCAGTACTTC.

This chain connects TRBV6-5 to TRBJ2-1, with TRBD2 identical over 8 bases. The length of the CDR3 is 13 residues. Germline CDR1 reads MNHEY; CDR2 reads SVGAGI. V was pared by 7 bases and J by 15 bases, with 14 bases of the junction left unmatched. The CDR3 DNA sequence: TGTGCCAGCACCGGGGTAGCGGGATCTTTTCGGTTCTTC. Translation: CASTGVAGSFRFF.